This passage covers 17 T cell receptor beta chains from one sample sequenced in a study of siplizumab effects on memory and regulatory T cells. Sequencing used immunoSEQ multiplex PCR; TCRdb keeps in-frame clones, though not all of them. Of approximately 60,000 clones detected, 79% appear once; the ten largest clones hold about 0.41%. Material: memory CD4+ T cells sorted from blood. All receptors derive from a human donor in good health.

This chain connects TRBV5-1 to TRBJ1-3; TRBD1 might be the D (5 bases). CDR3 size: 12 residues. Trimming left V 7 bases short and J 0 bases short, with 5 bases between. CDR1 SGHRS and CDR2 YFSETQ come from the germline V gene. The CDR3 DNA follows: TGCGCCAGCGGGGGCTCTGGAAACACCATATATTTT. This translates into CASGGSGNTIYF.

This clone has just one count. This chain joins TRBV11-2 and TRBJ2-2, with D tentatively TRBD1 or TRBD2 (5 bases each). Germline CDR1 is SGHAT and CDR2 is FQNNGV. The CDR3 is 14 residues long. V dropped 5 bases and J dropped 1 base, with 8 bases sitting between them. CDR3: CASSVGRNTGELFF. CDR3 sequence (DNA): TGTGCCAGCAGCGTGGGACGGAACACCGGGGAGCTGTTTTTT. The whole variable domain, filled in from reference TRBV11-2 and TRBJ2-2, reads EAGVAQSPRYKIIEKRQSVAFWCNPISGHATLYWYQQILGQGPKLLIQFQNNGVVDDSQLPKDRFSAERLKGVDSTLKIQPAKLEDSAVYLCASSVGRNTGELFFGEGSRLTVL.

The chain has TRBV7-2 and TRBJ1-1; 9 positions agree with TRBD1. The CDR3 runs to 14 residues. V lost 3 bases to trimming and J lost 4 bases; unmatched junction nucleotides: 3. The germline V gene encodes CDR1 SGHTA and CDR2 FQGNSA. DNA of the CDR3: TGTGCCAGCAGCTTTACAGGGGGCGGCACTGAAGCTTTCTTT. Protein: CASSFTGGGTEAFF.

This clone was seen once. The rearrangement links TRBV5-1 to TRBJ2-5, with unresolved D. V was pared by 0 bases and J by 3 bases, with 9 bases between. In germline, CDR1 is SGHRS, CDR2 YFSETQ. The CDR3 is 14 amino acids. The CDR3 region is CASSLAWQKETQYF. The CDR3 DNA sequence: TGCGCCAGCAGCTTGGCTTGGCAGAAAGAGACCCAGTACTTC.

The chain couples TRBV11-2 to TRBJ2-4; perhaps TRBD1 as D (6 bases). The germline V and J ends were trimmed by 5 bases and 7 bases, with 9 bases remaining between them. Germline CDR1 is SGHAT and CDR2 is FQNNGV. The CDR3 runs to 12 residues. The chain's CDR3 is CASSRDRNIQYF. CDR3 sequence (DNA): TGTGCCAGCAGCCGCGACAGGAACATTCAGTACTTC.

This clone was seen a handful of times. V is TRBV2 and J is TRBJ2-2; D remains ambiguous. V was pared by 4 bases and J by 1 base, with 1 base between. The CDR3 length is 12 residues. Germline lookup yields CDR1 SNHLY and CDR2 FYNNEI. The CDR3 bases are TGTGCCAGCAGTGGGAACACCGGGGAGCTGTTTTTT. Its protein is CASSGNTGELFF.

This clone was found a few times. The same CDR3 also results from other DNA sequences found in this sample. This chain connects TRBV5-1 to TRBJ1-6, with D possibly matching TRBD1 (6 bases). Trimming cost V 0 bases and J 5 bases, with 9 bases left between them. The CDR3 is made up of 15 amino acids. Germline lookup yields CDR1 SGHRS and CDR2 YFSETQ. The DNA of the CDR3 is TGCGCCAGCAGCTTGGACCGGACAGATAATTCACCCCTCCACTTT. Encoded protein: CASSLDRTDNSPLHF.

This clone was detected once. The V call is TRBV2, the J call TRBJ1-5; TRBD1 is a possible D gene (6 bases). V shed 7 bases and J shed 0 bases, with 7 bases lying between them. Germline V gene sequence: CDR1 SNHLY, CDR2 FYNNEI. This CDR3 comprises 13 residues. The CDR3 DNA reads TGTGCCAGCAAGGGGGATAGCAATCAGCCCCAGCATTTT. This encodes CASKGDSNQPQHF.

For the CDR3, the DNA is TGTGCCAGCAGCCGCCTTGGCGCCTACGAGCAGTACTTC. Translating gives CASSRLGAYEQYF. This chain connects TRBV13 to TRBJ2-7; D uncertain. Trimming took 5 bases from V and 2 from J, leaving 10 bases between them. CDR3 size: 13 residues. The germline V gene encodes CDR1 PRHDT and CDR2 FYEKMQ (reference sequence).

This chain links TRBV4-3 with TRBJ1-4; D ambiguous. Germline loops: CDR1 LGHNA, CDR2 YSLEER. CDR3 size: 14 residues. Trimming pared 2 bases from V and 8 bases from J, leaving 12 bases between. The CDR3 bases are TGCGCCAGCAGCCAACAGGTTGGCAGCGAAAAACTGTTTTTT. The encoded protein is CASSQQVGSEKLFF.

In this sample, this clone turned up a few times. The chain carries TRBV6-5 and TRBJ1-1, with 8 nucleotides matching TRBD1. Looked up from germline, CDR1 is MNHEY and CDR2 is SVGAGI. The V and J ends lost 6 bases and 4 bases, in that order; junction bases with no gene match: 4. This CDR3 spans 13 amino acids. The chain's CDR3 is CASSRQGSTEAFF. Here the CDR3 DNA reads TGTGCCAGCAGCAGACAGGGGAGCACTGAAGCTTTCTTT.

This clone has only a few counts. The rearrangement links TRBV7-9 to TRBJ2-3; 8 positions match TRBD1. Trimming removed 5 bases from V and 3 bases from J; junction bases left unmatched: 7. This CDR3 is 15 amino acids long. CDR1 and CDR2 (germline): SEHNR, FQNEAQ (reference sequence). CDR3 coding DNA: TGTGCCAGCAGCCCAAGACAGGGGTGGACAGATACGCAGTATTTT. Protein product: CASSPRQGWTDTQYF.

This chain joins TRBV25-1 and TRBJ2-1; 8 positions agree with TRBD2. Germline V gives CDR1 MGHDK, CDR2 SYGVNS. J was trimmed by 1 base and V by 1 base; bases with no gene match: 3. The CDR3 length is 16 residues. In DNA, the CDR3 is TGTGCCAGCAGTGAATGGCGGGGGGTGTCCTACAATGAGCAGTTCTTC. This encodes CASSEWRGVSYNEQFF.

The V gene is TRBV6-1, the J gene TRBJ1-1; D ambiguous. The CDR3 is made up of 13 amino acids. V was shortened by 7 bases and J by 2 bases, with 11 bases between the two germline ends. The germline V gene has CDR1 MNHNS and CDR2 SASEGT. The chain's CDR3 is CASNFKTNTEAFF. The CDR3 DNA sequence: TGTGCCAGCAACTTCAAGACCAACACTGAAGCTTTCTTT.

A single count supports this clone. The chain employs TRBV19 and TRBJ2-7; the D gene is possibly TRBD1 (6 bases). Trimming took 8 bases from V and 1 from J, leaving 12 bases between them. Germline V gives CDR1 LNHDA, CDR2 SQIVND (reference sequence). The length of the CDR3 is 13 residues. This CDR3 is CASATGGSYEQYF. The CDR3 nucleotides are TGTGCCAGTGCGACAGGAGGTTCCTACGAGCAGTACTTC.

For this clone: It is unclear where the CDR3 begins or ends on the DNA, so no DNA is shown, and the CDR3 is as TCRdb lists it. The V and J genes are TRBV28 and TRBJ1-1. The CDR3 spans 12 amino acids, including both terminal residues. From germline, CDR1 is MDHEN and CDR2 SYDVKM. The chain's CDR3 is CASSTSVAEAFF.

This clone was seen a single time. An end of the junction differs from the germline gene, which may be a read error. J is TRBJ1-2 and V is TRBV5-1; 7 bases fit TRBD1. The germline CDR1 and CDR2 sequences are SGHRS and YFSETQ. This CDR3 has 14 amino acids. For the CDR3, the DNA is TGCGCCAGCAGGTTGGGGACAGCTTCCTATGGCTACACCTTC. It is translated as CASRLGTASYGYTF.